The 32 T cell receptor beta chains below come from one sample, sequenced in a study of beta chain features in type 1 diabetes. cDNA synthesis used the whole RNA isolate, giving expressed TCRB sequences. TCRdb's table, derived via immunoSEQ multiplex PCR, lists solely in-frame clones and lacks some. The sample lists 360,000 or so clones, 15% to 20% seen once, with 0.044% in the top ten. The source material was naive CD4+ T cells from blood. These receptors all stem from a woman under 30 in good health.

This clone occurred a few times. This chain uses TRBV2 with TRBJ1-2; 7 nucleotides match TRBD1. The CDR3 loop spans 14 amino acids. Trimming removed 5 bases from V and 3 bases from J; junction bases left unmatched: 6. Germline V gene sequence: CDR1 SNHLY, CDR2 FYNNEI. The CDR3 DNA follows: TGTGCCAGCAGTTCCCGGGACAGCGACTATGGCTACACCTTC. This sequence encodes CASSSRDSDYGYTF. The full variable domain, in which reference TRBV2 and TRBJ1-2 provide the parts outside the CDR3, is EPEVTQTPSHQVTQMGQEVILRCVPISNHLYFYWYRQILGQKVEFLVSFYNNEISEKSEIFDDQFSVERPDGSNFTLKIRSTKLEDSAMYFCASSSRDSDYGYTFGSGTRLTVV.

This clone was counted between two and nine times. The chain couples TRBV20-1 to TRBJ2-7, with no clear D. The V and J ends lost 4 bases and 3 bases respectively, with 7 bases between them. The CDR3 runs to 11 residues. CDR1 DFQATT and CDR2 SNEGSKA come from the germline V gene (reference sequence). The CDR3 reads CSANQDYEQYF. CDR3 bases: TGCAGTGCTAACCAGGACTACGAGCAGTACTTC.

A few counts support this clone. The chain recombines TRBV5-4 with TRBJ2-7; the D gene is possibly TRBD2 (5 bases). The CDR3 totals 14 residues. CDR1 and CDR2 from the germline V gene are SGHNT and YYREEE (reference sequence). V was trimmed by 2 bases and J by 3 bases, leaving 12 bases between them. The CDR3 DNA reads TGTGCCAGCAGCTTTCTTTTAGGGAGCTACGAGCAGTACTTC. Translated, it gives CASSFLLGSYEQYF.

This clone was picked up a small number of times. V gene TRBV5-1 combines with J gene TRBJ2-7; perhaps TRBD2 as D (6 bases). This CDR3 is built from 12 residues. Germline assignment: CDR1 SGHRS and CDR2 YFSETQ. Trimming took 3 bases from V and 6 from J, leaving 10 bases between them. CDR3 DNA: TGCGCCAGCAGCTGGGGACTCTCCGAGCAGTACTTC. Protein sequence: CASSWGLSEQYF.

This clone turned up a few times. V is TRBV5-6 and J is TRBJ2-3; a weak D match, TRBD2 (6 bases). Germline CDR1 reads SGHDT; CDR2 reads YYEEEE. The CDR3 has 15 amino acids. V was pared by 3 bases and J by 5 bases, with 16 bases between. The CDR3 DNA reads TGTGCCAGCAGCTCCGGGACTTCCTCGGGAGATACGCAGTATTTT. Amino acids: CASSSGTSSGDTQYF. The full variable domain, its missing parts supplied by reference TRBV5-6 and TRBJ2-3, is DAGVTQSPTHLIKTRGQQVTLRCSPKSGHDTVSWYQQALGQGPQFIFQYYEEEERQRGNFPDRFSGHQFPNYSSELNVNALLLGDSALYLCASSSGTSSGDTQYFGPGTRLTVL.

This clone was observed a handful of times. The V call is TRBV7-2, the J call TRBJ2-5; the D is unclear. V lost 2 bases, J lost 1 base, and 17 bases lay in between. The CDR3 contains 17 residues. Germline assignment: CDR1 SGHTA and CDR2 FQGNSA. CDR3 coding DNA: TGTGCCAGCAGCTTACTTCCCCCTACGACAAGCCAAGAGACCCAGTACTTC. Residues: CASSLLPPTTSQETQYF.

This clone was observed a few times. The DNA for the CDR3 is TGTGCCAGCAGCTCAGGGACAGGGGGGCCCTACGAGCAGTACTTC. The encoded protein is CASSSGTGGPYEQYF. The chain couples TRBV7-2 to TRBJ2-7, with 11 bases fitting TRBD1. The CDR3 is 15 residues long. Unmatched junction bases numbered 4, after V lost 4 bases and J lost 2 bases. Germline values: CDR1 SGHTA, CDR2 FQGNSA.

The chain has TRBV7-2 and TRBJ2-3, with D uncertain. The length of the CDR3 is 14 residues. CDR1 and CDR2 (germline): SGHTA, FQGNSA. V shed 8 bases and J shed 0 bases, with 12 bases lying between them. The CDR3 sequence: CASGKWWSTDTQYF. For the CDR3, the DNA is TGTGCCAGCGGCAAATGGTGGAGCACAGATACGCAGTATTTT.

This clone was detected only a few times. V and J are TRBV7-9 and TRBJ1-1, with 7 bases identical to TRBD1. Per the germline V gene, CDR1 is SEHNR and CDR2 is FQNEAQ (reference sequence). Trimming cost V 6 bases and J 6 bases; bases outside gene matches: 7. The CDR3 totals 13 residues. DNA of the CDR3: TGTGCCAGCAGAGGAATAGGGGGCGCTGAAGCTTTCTTT. Translated: CASRGIGGAEAFF.

The rearrangement links TRBV7-2 to TRBJ2-5; possibly TRBD2 for D (6 bases). Germline V gives CDR1 SGHTA, CDR2 FQGNSA. This CDR3 contains 13 residues. Trimming removed 5 bases at V and 4 bases at J, with 11 bases between. The DNA of the CDR3 is TGTGCCAGCAGCCCGATCGGGGGAGAGACCCAGTACTTC. Residues: CASSPIGGETQYF.

The V gene is TRBV7-9, the J gene TRBJ1-4; D is ambiguous. The V end lost 1 base, the J end lost 4 bases, and 7 bases lay between the germline ends. CDR1 is SEHNR and CDR2 is FQNEAQ in the germline V gene (reference sequence). CDR3 length: 14 amino acids. In DNA, the CDR3 is TGTGCCAGCAGCTTAGACAAGATTAATGAAAAACTGTTTTTT. This translates into CASSLDKINEKLFF.

V usage is TRBV9 and J usage is TRBJ1-5; D might be TRBD1 (6 bases). Looked up from germline, CDR1 is SGDLS and CDR2 is YYNGEE. V lost 4 bases and J lost 4, with 12 bases in between. CDR3 size: 14 residues. CDR3 in amino acids: CASSPAGDNQPQHF. In DNA, the CDR3 is TGTGCCAGCAGCCCCGCAGGGGATAATCAGCCCCAGCATTTT.

The chain recombines TRBV5-1 with TRBJ1-1; D unclear. Germline lookup yields CDR1 SGHRS and CDR2 YFSETQ. The CDR3 contains 15 residues. V lost 0 bases and J lost 4, with 13 bases in between. CDR3 DNA: TGCGCCAGCAGCTTGGTCCGGGATCTAAGCACTGAAGCTTTCTTT. It is translated as CASSLVRDLSTEAFF. Together with reference TRBV5-1 and TRBJ1-1, the CDR3 gives the full variable domain: KAGVTQTPRYLIKTRGQQVTLSCSPISGHRSVSWYQQTPGQGLQFLFEYFSETQRNKGNFPGRFSGRQFSNSRSEMNVSTLELGDSALYLCASSLVRDLSTEAFFGQGTRLTVV.

The rearrangement uses TRBV12-5 and TRBJ2-1, with 8 bases that match TRBD2. The CDR3 consists of 12 residues. With V trimmed by 10 bases and J by 4 bases, 3 bases remained unmatched. The germline CDR1 and CDR2 sequences are LGHNT and FRNRAP. DNA for the CDR3: TGTGCTACCGGGAGGGGGTACAATGAGCAGTTCTTC. Translated: CATGRGYNEQFF.

CDR3 region: CASSVSPSSSYEQYF. DNA of the CDR3: TGTGCCAGCAGCGTCTCTCCTTCCAGCTCCTACGAGCAGTACTTC. V and J are TRBV9 and TRBJ2-7; D remains unclear. CDR3 length: 15 residues. V was shortened by 2 bases and J by 0 bases, with 12 bases between the two germline ends. CDR1 and CDR2 (germline): SGDLS, YYNGEE. Variable domain in full (rest from reference TRBV9 and TRBJ2-7): DSGVTQTPKHLITATGQRVTLRCSPRSGDLSVYWYQQSLDQGLQFLIQYYNGEERAKGNILERFSAQQFPDLHSELNLSSLELGDSALYFCASSVSPSSSYEQYFGPGTRLTVT.

The V gene is TRBV4-2, the J gene TRBJ2-1, with 11 positions matching TRBD2. J gave up 4 bases and V 0 bases, and 8 bases lay outside the gene matches. There are 18 residues in the CDR3. CDR1 and CDR2 (germline): LGHNA, YNFKEQ. The CDR3 DNA is TGTGCCAGCAGCCAAGAAGTATTGCTAGCGGGGGGTTACAATGAGCAGTTCTTC. It yields the protein CASSQEVLLAGGYNEQFF.

J is TRBJ1-1 and V is TRBV30; D might be TRBD1 (5 bases). V was cut by 0 bases and J by 5 bases, with 10 bases left in between. The CDR3 totals 13 residues. Germline V gene lookup returns CDR1 GTSNPN and CDR2 SVGIG (reference sequence). CDR3 amino acids: CAWSVRGLTEAFF. The DNA of the CDR3 is TGTGCCTGGAGTGTCCGGGGGTTGACTGAAGCTTTCTTT.

V gene TRBV14 combines with J gene TRBJ2-1; 8 bases align to TRBD2. Germline V gives CDR1 SGHDN, CDR2 FVKESK. The ends lost 2 bases at V and 7 bases at J; junction bases unmatched: 16. The CDR3 loop spans 18 amino acids. The CDR3 protein is CASSQTLIASGPKNEQFF. The CDR3 bases are TGTGCCAGCAGCCAAACTTTGATTGCTAGCGGGCCGAAGAATGAGCAGTTCTTC.

This clone appeared a few times. The genes are TRBV25-1 and TRBJ2-1; 7 nucleotides align to TRBD1. This CDR3 spans 13 amino acids. Germline V gene lookup returns CDR1 MGHDK and CDR2 SYGVNS. V was clipped by 6 bases and J by 4 bases; unmatched bases: 3. CDR3 loop: CASRKGQYNEQFF. CDR3 bases: TGTGCCAGCAGAAAGGGACAGTACAATGAGCAGTTCTTC.

This chain uses TRBV11-3 with TRBJ2-7, with D maybe TRBD1 (6 bases). There are 11 residues in the CDR3. Per germline, CDR1 SGHNT and CDR2 YENEEA. Between the trimmed V and J ends, which lost 11 bases and 4 bases, there was a span of 12 bases. In DNA, the CDR3 is TGTGCCTCGGAACAGGGATACGAGCAGTACTTC. This codes for CASEQGYEQYF. Using reference TRBV11-3 and TRBJ2-7 for the parts outside the CDR3, the full variable domain is EAGVVQSPRYKIIEKKQPVAFWCNPISGHNTLYWYLQNLGQGPELLIRYENEEAVDDSQLPKDRFSAERLKGVDSTLKIQPAELGDSAVYLCASEQGYEQYFGPGTRLTVT.

The rearrangement uses TRBV30 and TRBJ2-7, with D possibly TRBD2 on 5 matching bases. Germline V gene sequence: CDR1 GTSNPN, CDR2 SVGIG (reference sequence). This CDR3 spans 12 amino acids. CDR3 sequence: CASGGLFREQYF. CDR3 nucleotides: TGTGCTTCAGGAGGTCTGTTTCGCGAGCAGTACTTC.

This chain uses TRBV5-4 with TRBJ1-1; TRBD1 is a possible D gene (6 bases). This CDR3 has 15 residues. V was shortened by 2 bases and J by 4 bases, with 15 bases between the two germline ends. Germline loops: CDR1 SGHNT, CDR2 YYREEE (reference sequence). The CDR3 nucleotides are TGTGCCAGCAGCTTACCACAGGGCGTTGGCACTGAAGCTTTCTTT. Residues: CASSLPQGVGTEAFF.

V and J are TRBV4-2 and TRBJ2-7; 10 nucleotides line up with TRBD1. The germline CDR1 and CDR2 sequences are LGHNA and YNFKEQ. V shed 0 bases and J 7 bases; nucleotides not matched to a gene: 6. The CDR3 sequence is 15 residues long. CDR3 coding DNA: TGTGCCAGCAGCCAAGAGACAGGGGGCGTTTGTGAGCAGTACTTC. This sequence encodes CASSQETGGVCEQYF.

This clone was seen only a few times. The chain is built from TRBV14 and TRBJ2-4, with a weak D call TRBD2 (6 bases). The length of the CDR3 is 15 residues. The germline gives CDR1 SGHDN, CDR2 FVKESK. V was trimmed by 2 bases and J by 4 bases, leaving 12 bases between them. In DNA, the CDR3 is TGTGCCAGCAGCCAAATAGGCCTAGCGAAAAACATTCAGTACTTC. Translating gives CASSQIGLAKNIQYF.

The CDR3 bases are TGTGCCAGCAGTCTAGGACATACCCAAGAGACCCAGTACTTC. Protein sequence: CASSLGHTQETQYF. This chain uses TRBV28 with TRBJ2-5, with a tentative D call TRBD1 (5 bases). The V gene lost 5 bases and the J gene lost 1 base, with 11 bases spanning the gap. The length of the CDR3 is 14 residues. The germline gives CDR1 MDHEN, CDR2 SYDVKM.

The chain recombines TRBV29-1 with TRBJ1-2; 11 bases match TRBD1. Looked up from germline, CDR1 is SQVTM and CDR2 is ANQGSEA. Losses at the gene ends were 5 bases for V and 6 bases for J; bases not matched to a gene: 8. The CDR3 consists of 14 residues. The chain's CDR3 is CSVWSQGQGDGYTF. CDR3 nucleotides: TGCAGCGTTTGGAGTCAGGGACAGGGGGATGGCTACACCTTC.

This clone has a handful of counts. The rearrangement joins TRBV7-9 to TRBJ2-2; no definite D call. The V end lost 7 bases, the J end lost 6 bases, and 15 bases lay between the germline ends. The CDR3 is 14 residues long. Germline V gene data show CDR1 as SEHNR and CDR2 as FQNEAQ (reference sequence). The CDR3 DNA follows: TGTGCCAGCACCCCCCGAACGTCGGCCGGGGAGCTGTTTTTT. It translates to CASTPRTSAGELFF.

This clone has a handful of counts. The chain recombines TRBV7-8 with TRBJ2-3; 10 nucleotides match TRBD2. CDR1 and CDR2 from the germline V gene are SGHVS and FQNEAQ. The CDR3 spans 17 residues. J lost 1 base, V lost 4 bases, and 8 bases had no gene match. The CDR3 protein is CASSSGWTSGRTDTQYF. The CDR3 DNA reads TGTGCCAGCAGCTCCGGCTGGACTAGCGGACGCACAGATACGCAGTATTTT.

This clone was detected only a few times. The chain carries TRBV4-2 and TRBJ2-5; 8 bases are shared with TRBD2. The CDR3 sequence is 16 residues long. The ends lost 6 bases at V and 5 bases at J; junction bases unmatched: 14. From germline, CDR1 is LGHNA and CDR2 YNFKEQ. CDR3 sequence: CASSQTSVLKGETQYF. CDR3 nucleotides: TGTGCCAGCAGTCAGACTAGCGTACTAAAAGGGGAGACCCAGTACTTC.

This chain links TRBV7-6 with TRBJ2-5, with 7 bases aligning to TRBD2. The germline V gene has CDR1 SGHVS and CDR2 FNYEAQ. The CDR3 loop spans 14 amino acids. The V gene end was trimmed by 5 bases and the J gene end by 1 base; junction bases not matched to a gene: 4. CDR3 sequence: CASSPLAAQETQYF. CDR3 DNA: TGTGCCAGCAGCCCCCTAGCGGCCCAAGAGACCCAGTACTTC.

This rearrangement joins TRBV4-1 to TRBJ1-5; tentatively, D is TRBD1 (5 bases). This CDR3 spans 15 amino acids. Trimming shortened V by 5 bases and J by 3 bases, and 14 bases separated the two germline ends. Germline assignment: CDR1 MGHRA and CDR2 YSYEKL. CDR3 sequence (DNA): TGCGCCAGCAGCGGACCCGGGGGTAACAATCAGCCCCAGCATTTT. This codes for CASSGPGGNNQPQHF.

This clone has a handful of counts. This chain uses TRBV7-2 with TRBJ2-3; 8 nucleotides align to TRBD2. Unmatched junction bases numbered 9, after V lost 6 bases and J lost 4 bases. The CDR3 consists of 15 residues. Germline V gives CDR1 SGHTA, CDR2 FQGNSA. CDR3 loop: CASSTRFSGADTQYF. In DNA form, the CDR3 reads TGTGCCAGCAGTACCAGGTTTAGCGGGGCAGATACGCAGTATTTT.